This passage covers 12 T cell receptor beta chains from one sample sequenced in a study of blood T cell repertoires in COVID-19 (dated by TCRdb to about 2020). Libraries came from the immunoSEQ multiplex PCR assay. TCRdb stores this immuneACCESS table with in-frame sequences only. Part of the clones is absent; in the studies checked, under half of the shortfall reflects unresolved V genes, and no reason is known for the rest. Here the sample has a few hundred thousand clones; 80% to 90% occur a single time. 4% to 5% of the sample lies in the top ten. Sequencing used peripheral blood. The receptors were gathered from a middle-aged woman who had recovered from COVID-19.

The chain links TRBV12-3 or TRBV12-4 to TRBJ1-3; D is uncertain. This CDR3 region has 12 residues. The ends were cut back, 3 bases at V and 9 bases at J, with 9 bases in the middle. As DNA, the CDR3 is TGTGCCAGCAGTTTGGAGGGTAGCACCATATATTTT. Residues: CASSLEGSTIYF.

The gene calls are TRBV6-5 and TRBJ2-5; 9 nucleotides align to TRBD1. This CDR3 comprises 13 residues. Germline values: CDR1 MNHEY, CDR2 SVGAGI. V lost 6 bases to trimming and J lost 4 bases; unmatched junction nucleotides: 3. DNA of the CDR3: TGTGCCAGCAGGGGACAGGGCCCAGAGACCCAGTACTTC. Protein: CASRGQGPETQYF.

DNA of the CDR3: TGTGCCAGCAGGGATAGGTTTGGGACATCCCGGGGTAGGGAAGAGACCCAGTACTTC. It is translated as CASRDRFGTSRGREETQYF. This rearrangement joins TRBV2 to TRBJ2-5, with D perhaps matching TRBD1 (6 bases). Trimming removed 6 bases from V and 3 bases from J, with 29 bases in between. CDR1 is SNHLY, CDR2 FYNNEI, per germline. The CDR3 sequence is 19 residues long.

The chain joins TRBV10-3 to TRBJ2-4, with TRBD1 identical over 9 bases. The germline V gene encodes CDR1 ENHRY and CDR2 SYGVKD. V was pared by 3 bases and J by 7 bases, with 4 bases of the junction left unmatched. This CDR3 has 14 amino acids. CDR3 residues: CAISDAGTGNIQYF. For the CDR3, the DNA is TGTGCCATCAGTGATGCCGGGACAGGGAACATTCAGTACTTC.

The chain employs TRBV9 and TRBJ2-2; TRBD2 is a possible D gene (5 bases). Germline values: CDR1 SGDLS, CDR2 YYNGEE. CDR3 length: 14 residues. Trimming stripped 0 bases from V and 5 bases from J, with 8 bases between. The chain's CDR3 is CASSVGPGTGELFF. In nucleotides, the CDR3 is TGTGCCAGCAGCGTAGGTCCGGGAACCGGGGAGCTGTTTTTT. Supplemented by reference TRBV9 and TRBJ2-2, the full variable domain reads DSGVTQTPKHLITATGQRVTLRCSPRSGDLSVYWYQQSLDQGLQFLIQYYNGEERAKGNILERFSAQQFPDLHSELNLSSLELGDSALYFCASSVGPGTGELFFGEGSRLTVL.

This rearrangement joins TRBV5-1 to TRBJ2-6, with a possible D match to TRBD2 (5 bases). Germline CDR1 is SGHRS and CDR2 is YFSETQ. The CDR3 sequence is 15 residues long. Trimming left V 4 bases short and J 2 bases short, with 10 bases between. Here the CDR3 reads CASSIGGPGANVLTF. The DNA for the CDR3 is TGCGCCAGCAGCATAGGCGGGCCTGGGGCCAACGTCCTGACTTTC.

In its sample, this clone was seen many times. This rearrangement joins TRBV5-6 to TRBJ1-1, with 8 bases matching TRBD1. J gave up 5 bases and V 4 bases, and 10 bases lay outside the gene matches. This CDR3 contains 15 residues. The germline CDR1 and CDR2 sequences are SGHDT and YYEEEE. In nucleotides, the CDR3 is TGTGCCAGCAGCCTCACCGGGACAGGACAAACTGAAGCTTTCTTT. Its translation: CASSLTGTGQTEAFF.

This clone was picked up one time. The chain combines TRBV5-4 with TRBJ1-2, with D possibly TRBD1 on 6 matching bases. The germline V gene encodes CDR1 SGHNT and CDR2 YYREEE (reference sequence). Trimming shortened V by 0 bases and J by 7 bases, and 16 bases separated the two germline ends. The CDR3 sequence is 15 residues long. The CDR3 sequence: CASSLGQWTESGYTF. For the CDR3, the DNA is TGTGCCAGCAGCTTGGGACAATGGACAGAATCTGGCTACACCTTC.

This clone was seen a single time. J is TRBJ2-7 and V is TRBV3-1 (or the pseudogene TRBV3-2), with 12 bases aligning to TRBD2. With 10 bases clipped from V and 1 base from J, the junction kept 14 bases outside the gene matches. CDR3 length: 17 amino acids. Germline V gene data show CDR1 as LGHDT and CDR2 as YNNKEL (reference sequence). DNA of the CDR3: TGTGCCATTGAAAGACTAGCGGGAGTTACAAGGTCCTACGAGCAGTACGTC. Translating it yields CAIERLAGVTRSYEQYV.

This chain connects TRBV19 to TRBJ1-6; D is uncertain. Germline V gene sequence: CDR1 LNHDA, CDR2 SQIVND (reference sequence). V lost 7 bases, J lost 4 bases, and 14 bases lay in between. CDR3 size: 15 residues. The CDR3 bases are TGTGCCAGTATCTACCGGGAAGGTTATAATTCACCCCTCCACTTT. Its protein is CASIYREGYNSPLHF.

The CDR3 sequence: CASSQTGGWGANVLTF. The DNA for the CDR3 is TGTGCCAGCAGCCAGACAGGGGGCTGGGGGGCCAACGTCCTGACTTTC. V usage is TRBV7-9 and J usage is TRBJ2-6; 10 positions match TRBD1. From germline, CDR1 is SEHNR and CDR2 FQNEAQ (reference sequence). Trimming at V came to 5 bases and at J to 4 bases, leaving 5 bases not matched to a gene. This CDR3 has 16 residues.

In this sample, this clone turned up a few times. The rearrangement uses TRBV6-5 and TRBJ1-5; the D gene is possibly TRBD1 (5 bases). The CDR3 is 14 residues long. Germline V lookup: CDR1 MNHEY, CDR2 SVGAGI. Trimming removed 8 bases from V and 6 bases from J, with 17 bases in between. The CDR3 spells CASSPPGGIQPQHF. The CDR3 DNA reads TGTGCCAGCTCCCCCCCGGGGGGGATTCAGCCCCAGCATTTT.